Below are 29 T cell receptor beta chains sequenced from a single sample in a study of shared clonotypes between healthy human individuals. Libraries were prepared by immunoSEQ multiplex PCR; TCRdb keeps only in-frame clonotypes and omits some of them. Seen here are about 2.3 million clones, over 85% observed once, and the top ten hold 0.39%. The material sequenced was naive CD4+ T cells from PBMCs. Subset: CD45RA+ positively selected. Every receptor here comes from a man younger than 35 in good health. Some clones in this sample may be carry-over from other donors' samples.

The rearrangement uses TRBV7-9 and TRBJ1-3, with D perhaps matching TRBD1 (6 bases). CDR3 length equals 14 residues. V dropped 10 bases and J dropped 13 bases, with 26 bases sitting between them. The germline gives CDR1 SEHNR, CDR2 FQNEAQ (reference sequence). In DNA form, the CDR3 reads TGTGCCACCGGAGGGGGGACTCTGGAAACACCGATATATTTT. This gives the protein CATGGGTLETPIYF.

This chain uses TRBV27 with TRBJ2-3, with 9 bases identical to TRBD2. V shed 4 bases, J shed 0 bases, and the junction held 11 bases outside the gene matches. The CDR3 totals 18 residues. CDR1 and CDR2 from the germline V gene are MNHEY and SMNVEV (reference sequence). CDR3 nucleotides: TGTGCCAGCAGTTCCCGCCGACTACTAGCGGGTAGCACAGATACGCAGTATTTT. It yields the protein CASSSRRLLAGSTDTQYF.

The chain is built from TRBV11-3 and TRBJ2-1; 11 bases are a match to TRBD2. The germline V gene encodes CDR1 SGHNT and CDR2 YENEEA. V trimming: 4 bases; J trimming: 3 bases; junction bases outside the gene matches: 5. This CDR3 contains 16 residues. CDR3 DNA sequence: TGTGCCAGCAGCTCCAGGGGGACTAGCGGCTACAATGAGCAGTTCTTC. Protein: CASSSRGTSGYNEQFF.

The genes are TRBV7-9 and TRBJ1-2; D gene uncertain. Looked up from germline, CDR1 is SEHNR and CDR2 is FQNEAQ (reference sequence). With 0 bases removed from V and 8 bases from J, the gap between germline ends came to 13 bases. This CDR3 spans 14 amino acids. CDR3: CASSLADPPAGYTF. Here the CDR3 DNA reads TGTGCCAGCAGCTTAGCGGACCCGCCCGCCGGCTACACCTTC.

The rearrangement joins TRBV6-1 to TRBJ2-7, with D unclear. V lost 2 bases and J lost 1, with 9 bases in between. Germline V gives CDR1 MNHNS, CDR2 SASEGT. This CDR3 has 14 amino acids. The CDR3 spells CASSESRWSYEQYF. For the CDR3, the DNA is TGTGCCAGCAGTGAAAGCAGGTGGTCCTACGAGCAGTACTTC.

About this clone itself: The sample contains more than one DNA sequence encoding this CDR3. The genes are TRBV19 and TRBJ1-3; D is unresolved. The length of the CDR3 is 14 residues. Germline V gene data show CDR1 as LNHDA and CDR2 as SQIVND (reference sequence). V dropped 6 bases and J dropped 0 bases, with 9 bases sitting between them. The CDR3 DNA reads TGTGCCAGTAGGGACCGTAGCTCTGGAAACACCATATATTTT. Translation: CASRDRSSGNTIYF.

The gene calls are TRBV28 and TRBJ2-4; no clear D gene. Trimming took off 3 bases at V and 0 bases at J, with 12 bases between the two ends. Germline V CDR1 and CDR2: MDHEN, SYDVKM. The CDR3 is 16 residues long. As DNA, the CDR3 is TGTGCCAGCAGTTTGGTTCCCTCGCTAGCCAAAAACATTCAGTACTTC. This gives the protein CASSLVPSLAKNIQYF.

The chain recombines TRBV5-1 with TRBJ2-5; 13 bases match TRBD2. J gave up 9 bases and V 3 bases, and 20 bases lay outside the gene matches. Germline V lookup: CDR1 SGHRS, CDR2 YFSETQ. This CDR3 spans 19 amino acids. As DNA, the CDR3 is TGCGCCAGCAGCTCAGGGACGGGACTAGCGGGAATTGGGGAGAAGGCCCAGTACTTC. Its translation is CASSSGTGLAGIGEKAQYF. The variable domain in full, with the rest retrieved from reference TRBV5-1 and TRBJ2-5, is KAGVTQTPRYLIKTRGQQVTLSCSPISGHRSVSWYQQTPGQGLQFLFEYFSETQRNKGNFPGRFSGRQFSNSRSEMNVSTLELGDSALYLCASSSGTGLAGIGEKAQYFGPGTRLLVL.

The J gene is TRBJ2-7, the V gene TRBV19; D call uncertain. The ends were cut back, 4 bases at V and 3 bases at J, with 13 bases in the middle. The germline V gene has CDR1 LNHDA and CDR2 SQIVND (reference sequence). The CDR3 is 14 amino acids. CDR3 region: CASSTPPPNYEQYF. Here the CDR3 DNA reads TGTGCCAGTAGTACCCCCCCTCCGAACTACGAGCAGTACTTC.

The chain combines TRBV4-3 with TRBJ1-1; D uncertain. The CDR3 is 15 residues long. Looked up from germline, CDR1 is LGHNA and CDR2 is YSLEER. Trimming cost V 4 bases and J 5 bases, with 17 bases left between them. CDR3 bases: TGCGCCAGCAGCCGCATGGGTCTCCGGGATACTGAAGCTTTCTTT. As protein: CASSRMGLRDTEAFF.

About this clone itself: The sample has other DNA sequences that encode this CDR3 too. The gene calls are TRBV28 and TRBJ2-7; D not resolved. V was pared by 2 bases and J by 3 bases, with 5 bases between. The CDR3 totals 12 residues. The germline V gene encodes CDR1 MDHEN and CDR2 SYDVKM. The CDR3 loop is CASSLASYEQYF. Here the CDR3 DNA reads TGTGCCAGCAGTTTAGCTAGCTACGAGCAGTACTTC.

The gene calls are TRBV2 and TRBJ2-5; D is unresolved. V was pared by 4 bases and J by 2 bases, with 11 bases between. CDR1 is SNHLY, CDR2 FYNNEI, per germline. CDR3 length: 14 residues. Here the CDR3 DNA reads TGTGCCAGCAGTGCTTCAACTATACAAGAGACCCAGTACTTC. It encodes CASSASTIQETQYF.

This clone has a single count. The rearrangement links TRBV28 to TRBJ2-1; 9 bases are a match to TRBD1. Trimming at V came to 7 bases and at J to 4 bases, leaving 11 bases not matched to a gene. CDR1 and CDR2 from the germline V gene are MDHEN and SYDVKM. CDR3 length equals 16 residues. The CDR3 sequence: CASTPRGTGFYNEQFF. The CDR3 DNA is TGTGCCAGCACCCCTAGGGGGACAGGGTTTTACAATGAGCAGTTCTTC.

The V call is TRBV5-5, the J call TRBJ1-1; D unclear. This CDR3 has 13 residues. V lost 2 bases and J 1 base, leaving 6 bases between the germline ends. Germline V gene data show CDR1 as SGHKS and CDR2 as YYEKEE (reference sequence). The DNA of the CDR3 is TGTGCCAGCAGCTTACAGAGGAACACTGAAGCTTTCTTT. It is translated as CASSLQRNTEAFF.

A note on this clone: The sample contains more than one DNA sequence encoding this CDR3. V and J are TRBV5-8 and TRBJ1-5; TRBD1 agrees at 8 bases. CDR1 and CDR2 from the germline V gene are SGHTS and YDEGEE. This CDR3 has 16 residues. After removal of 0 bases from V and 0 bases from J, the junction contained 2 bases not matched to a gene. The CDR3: CASSLDRGVSNQPQHF. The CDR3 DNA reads TGTGCCAGCAGCTTGGACAGGGGGGTTAGCAATCAGCCCCAGCATTTT.

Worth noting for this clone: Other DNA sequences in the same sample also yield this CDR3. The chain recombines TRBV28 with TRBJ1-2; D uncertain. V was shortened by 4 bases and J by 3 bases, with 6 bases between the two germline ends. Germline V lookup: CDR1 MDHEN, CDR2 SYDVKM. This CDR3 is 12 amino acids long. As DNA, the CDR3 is TGTGCCAGCAGTTCCAGAGACTATGGCTACACCTTC. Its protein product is CASSSRDYGYTF.

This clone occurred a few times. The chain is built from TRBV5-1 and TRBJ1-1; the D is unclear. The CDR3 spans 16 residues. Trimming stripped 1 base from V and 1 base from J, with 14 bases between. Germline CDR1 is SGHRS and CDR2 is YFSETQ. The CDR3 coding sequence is TGCGCCAGCAGCTTGTTCCGGGGTGGTTGGAACACTGAAGCTTTCTTT. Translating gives CASSLFRGGWNTEAFF.

CDR3 loop: CASSLGSAGEYEQYF. For the CDR3, the DNA is TGTGCCAGCTCACTCGGTTCGGCAGGGGAATACGAGCAGTACTTC. This rearrangement joins TRBV18 to TRBJ2-7, with D possibly being TRBD1 (6 bases). The V gene's germline CDR1 is KGHSH and CDR2 LQKENI. V shed 4 bases and J shed 4 bases, with 17 bases lying between them. This CDR3 comprises 15 residues.

For the CDR3, the DNA is TGCGCCAGCAGCTTGCCGAATAGTGAAAAACTGTTTTTT. This encodes CASSLPNSEKLFF. The gene calls are TRBV5-1 and TRBJ1-4; D is uncertain. The CDR3 spans 13 residues. Trimming removed 1 base at V and 7 bases at J, with 8 bases between. Germline CDR1 and CDR2: SGHRS and YFSETQ.

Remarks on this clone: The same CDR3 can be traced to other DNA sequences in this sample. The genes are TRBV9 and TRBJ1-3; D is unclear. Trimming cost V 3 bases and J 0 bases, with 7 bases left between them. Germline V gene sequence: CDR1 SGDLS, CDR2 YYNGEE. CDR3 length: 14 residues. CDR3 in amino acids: CASSARDSGNTIYF. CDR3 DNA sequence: TGTGCCAGCAGCGCTCGGGACTCTGGAAACACCATATATTTT.

The CDR3 coding sequence is TGTGCCTTCCACCGGGACCGGACCTACAATGAGCAGTTCTTC. This encodes CAFHRDRTYNEQFF. The chain carries TRBV30 and TRBJ2-1; D assignment may be TRBD1 or TRBD2 (5 bases each). Germline CDR1 reads GTSNPN; CDR2 reads SVGIG (reference sequence). The V end was cut by 7 bases, the J end by 2 bases, with 15 bases between. This CDR3 is 14 amino acids long.

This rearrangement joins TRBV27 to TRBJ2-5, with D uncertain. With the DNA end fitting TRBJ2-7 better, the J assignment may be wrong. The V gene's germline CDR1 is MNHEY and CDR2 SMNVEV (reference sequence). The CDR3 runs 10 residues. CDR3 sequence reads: CASRKYEQYF. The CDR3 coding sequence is TGTGCCAGCAGGAAGTACGAGCAGTACTTC.

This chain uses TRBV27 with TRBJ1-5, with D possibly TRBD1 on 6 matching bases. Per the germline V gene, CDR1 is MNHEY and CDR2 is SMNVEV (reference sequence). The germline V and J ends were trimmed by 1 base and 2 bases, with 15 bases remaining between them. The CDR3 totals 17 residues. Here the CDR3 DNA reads TGTGCCAGCAGTTTATTTGTAGGGGGGGGTGGCAATCAGCCCCAGCATTTT. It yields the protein CASSLFVGGGGNQPQHF.

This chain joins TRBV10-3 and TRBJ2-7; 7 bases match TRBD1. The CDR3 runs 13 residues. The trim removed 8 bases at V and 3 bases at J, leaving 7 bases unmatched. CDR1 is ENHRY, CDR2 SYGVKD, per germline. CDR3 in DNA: TGTGCCATCGCAAGACAGGGAAACTACGAGCAGTACTTC. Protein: CAIARQGNYEQYF.

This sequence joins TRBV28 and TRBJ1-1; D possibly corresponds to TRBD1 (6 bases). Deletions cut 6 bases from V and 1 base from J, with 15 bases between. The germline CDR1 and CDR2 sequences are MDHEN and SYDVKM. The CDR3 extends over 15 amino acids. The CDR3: CASSGQSKGNTEAFF. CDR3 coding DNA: TGTGCCAGCAGCGGACAGTCTAAGGGGAACACTGAAGCTTTCTTT.

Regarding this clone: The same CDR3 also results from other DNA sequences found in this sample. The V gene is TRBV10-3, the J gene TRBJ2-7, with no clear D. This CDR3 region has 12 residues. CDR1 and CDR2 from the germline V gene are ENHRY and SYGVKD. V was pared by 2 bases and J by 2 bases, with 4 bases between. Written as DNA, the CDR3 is TGTGCCATCAGTGAGGGACCCTACGAGCAGTACTTC. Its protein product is CAISEGPYEQYF.

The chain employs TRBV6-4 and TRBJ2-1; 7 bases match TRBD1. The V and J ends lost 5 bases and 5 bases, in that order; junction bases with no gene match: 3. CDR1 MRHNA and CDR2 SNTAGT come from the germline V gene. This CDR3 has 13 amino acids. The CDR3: CASSSQGNNEQFF. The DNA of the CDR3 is TGTGCCAGCAGTTCACAGGGGAACAATGAGCAGTTCTTC.

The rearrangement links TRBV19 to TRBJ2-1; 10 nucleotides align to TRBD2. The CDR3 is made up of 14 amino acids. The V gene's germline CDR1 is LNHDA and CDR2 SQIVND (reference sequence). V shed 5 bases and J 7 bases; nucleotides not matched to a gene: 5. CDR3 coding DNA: TGTGCCAGTAGTCGACTAGCGGGTTTTAATGAGCAGTTCTTC. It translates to CASSRLAGFNEQFF.

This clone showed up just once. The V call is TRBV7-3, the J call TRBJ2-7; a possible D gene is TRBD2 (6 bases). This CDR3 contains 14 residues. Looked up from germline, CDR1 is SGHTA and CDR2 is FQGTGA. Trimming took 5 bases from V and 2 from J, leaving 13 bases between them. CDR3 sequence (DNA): TGTGCCAGCAGCCCAAGTGGGGGGACCTACGAGCAGTACTTC. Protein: CASSPSGGTYEQYF.